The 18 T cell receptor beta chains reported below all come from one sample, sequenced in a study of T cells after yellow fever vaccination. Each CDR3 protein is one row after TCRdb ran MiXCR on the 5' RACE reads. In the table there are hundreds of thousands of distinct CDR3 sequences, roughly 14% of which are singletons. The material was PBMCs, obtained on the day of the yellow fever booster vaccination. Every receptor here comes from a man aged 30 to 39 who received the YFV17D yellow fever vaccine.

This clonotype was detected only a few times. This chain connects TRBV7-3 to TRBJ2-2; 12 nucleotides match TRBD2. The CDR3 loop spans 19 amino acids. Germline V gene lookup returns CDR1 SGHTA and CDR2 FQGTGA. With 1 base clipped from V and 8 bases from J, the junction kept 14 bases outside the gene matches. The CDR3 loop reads CASSLMGTSGSAGMGELFF. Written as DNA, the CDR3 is TGTGCCAGCAGCTTAATGGGGACTAGCGGGTCCGCCGGGATGGGGGAGCTGTTTTTT.

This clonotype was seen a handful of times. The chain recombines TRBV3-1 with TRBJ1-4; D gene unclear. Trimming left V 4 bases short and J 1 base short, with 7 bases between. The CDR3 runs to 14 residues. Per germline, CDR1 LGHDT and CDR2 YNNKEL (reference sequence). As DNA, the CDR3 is TGTGCCAGCAGCCTCGGACTAACTAATGAAAAACTGTTTTTT. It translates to CASSLGLTNEKLFF.

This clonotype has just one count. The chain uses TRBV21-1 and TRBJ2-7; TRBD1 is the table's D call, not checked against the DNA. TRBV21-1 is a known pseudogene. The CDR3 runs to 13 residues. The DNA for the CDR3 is TGTGCCAGAAGCCCGACAGGGGACTACGAGCAGTACTTC. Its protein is CARSPTGDYEQYF.

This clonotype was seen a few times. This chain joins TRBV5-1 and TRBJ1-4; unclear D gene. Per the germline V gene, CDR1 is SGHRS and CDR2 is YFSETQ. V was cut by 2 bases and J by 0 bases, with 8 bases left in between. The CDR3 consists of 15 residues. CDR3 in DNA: TGCGCCAGCAGCTTTAGGGAAGCAACTAATGAAAAACTGTTTTTT. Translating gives CASSFREATNEKLFF.

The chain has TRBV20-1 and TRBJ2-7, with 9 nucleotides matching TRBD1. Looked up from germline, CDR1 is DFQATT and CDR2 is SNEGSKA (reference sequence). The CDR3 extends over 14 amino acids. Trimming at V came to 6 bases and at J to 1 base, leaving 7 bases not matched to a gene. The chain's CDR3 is CSALVTGGSYEQYF. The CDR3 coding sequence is TGCAGTGCCCTCGTGACAGGGGGATCCTACGAGCAGTACTTC.

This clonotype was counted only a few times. The CDR3 coding sequence is TGCGCCAGCAGCCCCAAGGACAGAAGAATCAACTCTGGGGCCAACGTCCTGACTTTC. Amino acids: CASSPKDRRINSGANVLTF. The chain recombines TRBV5-1 with TRBJ2-6, with TRBD1 as a possible D gene (6 bases). Germline V gene sequence: CDR1 SGHRS, CDR2 YFSETQ. The CDR3 is 19 residues long. The ends were cut back, 4 bases at V and 0 bases at J, with 20 bases in the middle.

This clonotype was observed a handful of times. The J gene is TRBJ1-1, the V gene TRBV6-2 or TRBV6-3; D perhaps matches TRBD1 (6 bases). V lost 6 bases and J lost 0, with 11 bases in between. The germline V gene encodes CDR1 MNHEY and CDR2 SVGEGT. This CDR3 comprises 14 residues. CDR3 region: CASRLDRVNTEAFF. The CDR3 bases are TGTGCCAGCAGACTGGACAGAGTGAACACTGAAGCTTTCTTT.

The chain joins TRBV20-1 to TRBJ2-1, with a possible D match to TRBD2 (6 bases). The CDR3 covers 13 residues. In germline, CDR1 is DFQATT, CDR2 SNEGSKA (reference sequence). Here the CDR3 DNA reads TGCCGCGCAGCGGGTAGCGTAAGAAATGAGCAGTTCTTC. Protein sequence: CRAAGSVRNEQFF.

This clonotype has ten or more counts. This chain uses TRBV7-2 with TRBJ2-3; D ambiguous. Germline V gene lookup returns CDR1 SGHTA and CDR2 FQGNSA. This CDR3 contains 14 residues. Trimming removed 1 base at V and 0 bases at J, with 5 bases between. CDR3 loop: CASSLVGSTDTQYF. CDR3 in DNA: TGTGCCAGCAGCTTAGTGGGCAGCACAGATACGCAGTATTTT. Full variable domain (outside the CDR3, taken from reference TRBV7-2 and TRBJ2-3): GAGVSQSPSNKVTEKGKDVELRCDPISGHTALYWYRQSLGQGLEFLIYFQGNSAPDKSGLPSDRFSAERTGGSVSTLTIQRTQQEDSAVYLCASSLVGSTDTQYFGPGTRLTVL.

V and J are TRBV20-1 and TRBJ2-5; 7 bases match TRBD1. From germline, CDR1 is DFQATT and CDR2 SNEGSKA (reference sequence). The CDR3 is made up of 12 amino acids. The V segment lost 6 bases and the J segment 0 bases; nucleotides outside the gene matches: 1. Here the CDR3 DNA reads TGCAGTGCCCAGGGGGACCAAGAGACCCAGTACTTC. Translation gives CSAQGDQETQYF.

CDR3 residues: CASSLSLLAAHYEQYF. The DNA for the CDR3 is TGTGCCAGCAGTTTGTCCCTACTAGCGGCACACTACGAGCAGTACTTC. The gene calls are TRBV12-3 or TRBV12-4 and TRBJ2-7; 8 nucleotides match TRBD2. The junction had 10 bases not matched to a gene; V was cut back by 3 bases and J by 3 bases. The CDR3 is 16 residues long.

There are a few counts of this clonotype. In DNA, the CDR3 is TGCGCCAGCAGCCAAGAGGGACTAGCGGCCGAGCAGTACTTC. It specifies CASSQEGLAAEQYF. This chain joins TRBV4-1 and TRBJ2-7; TRBD2 agrees at 11 bases. J lost 6 bases, V lost 0 bases, and 1 base had no gene match. The CDR3 sequence is 14 residues long. Germline lookup yields CDR1 MGHRA and CDR2 YSYEKL.

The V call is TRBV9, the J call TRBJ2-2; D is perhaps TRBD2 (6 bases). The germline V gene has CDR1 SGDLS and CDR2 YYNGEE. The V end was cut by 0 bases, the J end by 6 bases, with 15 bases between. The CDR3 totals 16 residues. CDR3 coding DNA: TGTGCCAGCAGCGTAGCTGGAGGGGCGGGACCCGGGGAGCTGTTTTTT. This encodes CASSVAGGAGPGELFF.

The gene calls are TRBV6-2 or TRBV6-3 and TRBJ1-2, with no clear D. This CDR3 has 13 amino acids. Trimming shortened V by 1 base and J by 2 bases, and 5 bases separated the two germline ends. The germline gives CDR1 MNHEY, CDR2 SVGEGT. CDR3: CASSYYSNYGYTF. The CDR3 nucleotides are TGTGCCAGCAGTTACTACAGCAACTATGGCTACACCTTC.

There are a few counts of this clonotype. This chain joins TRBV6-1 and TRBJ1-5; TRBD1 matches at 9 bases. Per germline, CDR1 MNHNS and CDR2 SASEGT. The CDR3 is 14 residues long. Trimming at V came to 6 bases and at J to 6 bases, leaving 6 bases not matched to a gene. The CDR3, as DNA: TGTGCCAGCAGCACAGGGGGCGGCTTTCAGCCCCAGCATTTT. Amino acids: CASSTGGGFQPQHF.

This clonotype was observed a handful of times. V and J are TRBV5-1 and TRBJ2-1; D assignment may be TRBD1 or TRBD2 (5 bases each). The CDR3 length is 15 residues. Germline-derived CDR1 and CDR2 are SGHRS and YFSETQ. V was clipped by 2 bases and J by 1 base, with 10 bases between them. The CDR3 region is CASSFWDRSYNEQFF. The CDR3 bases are TGCGCCAGCAGCTTTTGGGACCGATCCTACAATGAGCAGTTCTTC.

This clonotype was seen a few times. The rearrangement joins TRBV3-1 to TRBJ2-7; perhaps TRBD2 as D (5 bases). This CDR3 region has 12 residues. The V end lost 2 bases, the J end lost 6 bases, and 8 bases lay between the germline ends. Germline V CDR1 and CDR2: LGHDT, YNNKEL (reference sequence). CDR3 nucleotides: TGTGCCAGCAGCCAACCCGGGGTCGAGCAGTACTTC. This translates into CASSQPGVEQYF.

The CDR3: CASSFQAGQGNEQFF. CDR3 nucleotides: TGTGCCAGCAGTTTCCAAGCGGGACAAGGGAATGAGCAGTTCTTC. The J gene is TRBJ2-1, the V gene TRBV12-3 or TRBV12-4, with D perhaps TRBD2 (7 bases). Between the trimmed V and J ends, which lost 3 bases and 7 bases, there was a span of 16 bases. CDR3 length: 15 amino acids.